This is a list of T cell receptor beta chains from one sample in a study of cytomegalovirus exposure and HLA in healthy donors. Clones were read by immunoSEQ multiplex PCR, and TCRdb kept only the in-frame ones, dropping some. The profile shows about 170,000 clones, approximately 70% of them singletons. The sequencing input was PBMCs. The receptors here all came from a woman in her late teens or twenties in good health and CMV-seropositive. Each CDR3 is given with its conserved first and last residue. Each record gives: V gene, J gene, CDR3 protein.

TRBV7-9	TRBJ2-7	CASSLEAGTDDEQYF
TRBV2	TRBJ2-3	CASGGGPSTDTQYF
TRBV5-6	TRBJ2-7	CASSDQGRDSSEQYF
TRBV28	TRBJ2-3	CASSSGAARSTDTQYF
TRBV14	TRBJ1-1	CASSLTRGRNTEAFF
TRBV27	.	CASRQRGPTSYEQYF
TRBV30	TRBJ1-4	CAWSADTSTNEKLFF
TRBV13	TRBJ2-5	CASSPRGGQETQYF
TRBV6-5	TRBJ2-7	CASRTGTSGGEQYF
TRBV30	TRBJ2-7	CAWRQGREQYF
TRBV18	TRBJ1-5	CASSPTEAQPQHF
TRBV7-2	TRBJ2-5	CASSTSGGAGETQYF
TRBV7-3	TRBJ2-5	CASSLRRGETQYF
TRBV29-1	TRBJ2-3	CSVEEGDTQYF
TRBV6-5	TRBJ1-5	CASTRGGPNQPQHF
TRBV5-4	TRBJ1-1	CASSPAVQGEAFF
TRBV7-8	TRBJ1-3	CASSSRGGSGNTIYF
TRBV6-5	TRBJ2-3	CASSSGGGRDTQYF
TRBV11-3	TRBJ1-1	CASSRRSGTEAFF
TRBV11-2	TRBJ2-7	CASSLVRGRGYEQYF
TRBV7-3	TRBJ2-3	CASSLKPFGLAGGPADTQYF
TRBV6-1	TRBJ1-2	CASSDFRPALLYGYTF
TRBV7-5	TRBJ1-2	CARSINNRGREGYTF
TRBV28	TRBJ2-2	CASSFPRWEVTGELFF
TRBV5-4	TRBJ1-2	CASSHNNRNYGYTF
TRBV6-4	TRBJ2-6	CATRSSGANVLTF
TRBV18	TRBJ1-5	CASSPPGTASNQPQHF
TRBV18	TRBJ1-4	CASSPGTGVNEKLFF
TRBV9	TRBJ2-2	CASSPQTVTGELFF
TRBV27	TRBJ2-7	CASSTSTGEASYEQYF
TRBV6-4	TRBJ1-6	CASSDSTGGNSPLHF
TRBV28	TRBJ1-5	CASRGTGGFTSNQPQHF
TRBV9	TRBJ2-2	CASSSPPGGSGELFF
TRBV6-5	TRBJ2-7	CASSYSRAGASYEQYF
TRBV7-2	TRBJ2-1	CASSPNRGGTHNEQFF
TRBV19	TRBJ1-2	CASSLTGQGGNYGYTF
TRBV7-2	TRBJ2-7	CASSRVGTYSYEQYF
TRBV27	TRBJ2-3	CATGMWGRTDTQYF
TRBV30	TRBJ2-2	CAWTGAGELFF
TRBV11-3	TRBJ2-5	CASSLGTAGTQYF
TRBV28	TRBJ2-5	CASSRRTIQETQYF
TRBV5-4	TRBJ1-1	CASSLDPLEGGDTEAFF
TRBV4-3	TRBJ1-4	CASSQDRGTGNEKLFF
TRBV19	.	CASSGPYTYEQYF
TRBV30	TRBJ1-5	CAWGQDFSNQPQHF
TRBV5-4	TRBJ1-1	CASRRGTEKNTEAFF
TRBV27	TRBJ2-1	CASSSAEGEFSYNEQFF
TRBV9	TRBJ1-1	CASSDGQGTEAFF
TRBV9	TRBJ1-2	CASRGGTLRGYTF